What follows describes a single T cell receptor beta chain. This clonotype was observed at least ten times. The antigen it recognizes is unknown. It has no much larger one-base neighbor in the sample; base qualities were not kept. The record originates from a study of T-cell reconstitution after alpha-beta-depleted transplantation in children (dated by TCRdb to the mid-2010s). In terms of the full investigation: T-cell immune reconstitution after TCRalphabeta/CD19-depleted allogeneic hematopoietic cell transplantation in children was quantitatively tracked in the study by means of TCR repertoire profiling. Summary of the overall study and its limitations: In some patients, the high TCRbeta diversity seen at day 60 was put down to recipient T cells and intrathymic progenitors that had survived conditioning. About two months after transplant, the apparently early recovery of alphabetaT-cell counts reportedly depended on just several hundred clones that had expanded rapidly and came from non-depleted graft cells. Over subsequent months, a decline in hyperexpanded clone frequencies was noted, and after one year, T-cell counts and TCRbeta diversity were mostly ascribed to newly produced T cells.

The treatment or condition label of this sample denotes: allogeneic hematopoietic cell transplantation with graft depleted of TCRalphabeta T cells and CD19 B cells. TCRalphabeta/CD19-depleted allogeneic hematopoietic cell grafts were given to the transplant recipients, all of whom were children. The V end loses 5 bases and the J end loses 4 bases, and a stretch of 9 bases separates them. According to the germline V gene (reference sequence), CDR1 reads DFQATT and CDR2 reads SNEGSKA. The CDR3 runs 12 amino acids, cysteine and phenylalanine included. Only the CDR3 part of the read is kept: 36 bases, read in frame from the first base. The receptor library was made with PCR. The listed sequencing device is Illumina HiSeq 2500. Molecular barcoding was employed in the preparation of TCR libraries, with unique molecular identifiers being used to normalize TCRbeta repertoire quantification. TCRdb reprocessing: public reads trimmed at Q25 with fastp, clones called with MiXCR, in-frame beta chains kept. Each entry merges the rows of one CDR3 protein and shows their most common DNA and genes. The sample contains about 980,000 distinct CDR3 sequences, roughly 29% of them found a single time. About 28% of the sample rests with the top ten.

The chain is encoded by TRBV20-1 joined to TRBJ2-1, with the identity of the D gene unclear. The sample here was PBMCs, mostly from graft donor cells, taken 360 days after TCRalphabeta/CD19-depleted stem cell transplant. This receptor was obtained from a boy younger than two who had a stem cell transplant for SCID, so the T cells may come from the graft donor. The DNA is as follows: TGCAGTGCTGGCGGACCGTACAATGAGCAGTTCTTC. Translated, it gives CSAGGPYNEQFF.